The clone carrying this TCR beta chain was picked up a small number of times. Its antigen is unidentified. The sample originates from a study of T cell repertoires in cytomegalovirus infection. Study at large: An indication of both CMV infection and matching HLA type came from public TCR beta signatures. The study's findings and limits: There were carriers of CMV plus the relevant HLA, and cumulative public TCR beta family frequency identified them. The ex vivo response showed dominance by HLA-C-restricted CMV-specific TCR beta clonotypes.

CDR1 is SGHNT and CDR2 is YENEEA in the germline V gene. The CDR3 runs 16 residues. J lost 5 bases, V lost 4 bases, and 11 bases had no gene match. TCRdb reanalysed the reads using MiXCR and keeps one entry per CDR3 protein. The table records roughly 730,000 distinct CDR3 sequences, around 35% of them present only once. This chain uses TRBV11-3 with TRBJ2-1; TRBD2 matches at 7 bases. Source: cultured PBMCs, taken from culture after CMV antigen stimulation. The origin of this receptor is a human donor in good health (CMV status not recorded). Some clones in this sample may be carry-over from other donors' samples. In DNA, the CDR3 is TGTGCCAGCAGCTCTTGGGAGGGTAACAGCGACAATGAGCAGTTCTTC. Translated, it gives CASSSWEGNSDNEQFF.